This TCR beta chain was captured by sequencing in a study of T cells in Graves' hyperthyroidism and ophthalmopathy. With 5 bases clipped from V and 3 bases from J, the junction kept 7 bases outside the gene matches. The germline V gene encodes CDR1 SEHNR and CDR2 FQNEAQ (reference sequence). There are 15 residues in the CDR3. Not enrolled were patients with uncontrolled infection, other autoimmune disease, pregnancy or lactation. RNA transcripts provided the source from which TCR beta CDR3 regions were amplified. HTBI primers were the set used in a first-round RT-PCR of the TCR CDR3. TCRdb redid the calling of the multiplex PCR reads with MiXCR, one entry per CDR3 protein. The data hold about 590,000 distinct CDR3 sequences, with 15% to 19% observed a single time. This clonotype has at least ten counts.

Specimen: blood. The rearrangement uses TRBV7-9 and TRBJ2-1; 7 positions agree with TRBD1. The receptor's source is a woman aged 30 to 39 with Graves' hyperthyroidism. CDR3 sequence (DNA): TGTGCCAGCAGCCCAGAAGGGGGCTACTACAATGAGCAGTTCTTC. It is translated as CASSPEGGYYNEQFF.